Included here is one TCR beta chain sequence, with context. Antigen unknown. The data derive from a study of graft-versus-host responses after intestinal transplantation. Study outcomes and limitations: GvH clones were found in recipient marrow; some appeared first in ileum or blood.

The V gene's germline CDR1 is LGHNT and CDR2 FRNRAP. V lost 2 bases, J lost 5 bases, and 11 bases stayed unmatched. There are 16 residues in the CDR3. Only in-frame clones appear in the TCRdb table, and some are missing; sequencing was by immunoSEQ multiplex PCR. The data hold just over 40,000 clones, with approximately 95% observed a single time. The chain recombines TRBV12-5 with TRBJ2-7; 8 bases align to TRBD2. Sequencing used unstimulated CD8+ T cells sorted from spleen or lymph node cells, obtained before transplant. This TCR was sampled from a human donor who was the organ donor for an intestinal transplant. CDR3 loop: CASGLIAGGYSDEQYF. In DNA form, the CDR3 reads TGTGCTAGTGGTTTGATCGCGGGGGGTTATTCCGACGAGCAGTACTTC.